This TCR beta chain was sequenced for a study of response to subunit inactivated influenza vaccine. This clonotype was counted a few times. The CDR3 consists of 19 residues. Trimming stripped 2 bases from V and 0 bases from J, with 20 bases between. The germline V gene has CDR1 LNHDA and CDR2 SQIVND (reference sequence). MiXCR was run by TCRdb on the RT-PCR reads, yielding one entry per CDR3 protein. This table has about 570,000 distinct CDR3 sequences, 11% appearing once. The data also belong to a second study, concerning T cells expressing NK-cell markers. That work contributes: As the method of synthesis, 5'RACE template switching with UMIs yielded TCR beta cDNA. Dominant NKG2C+ clonotypes accounted for roughly 1.0-7.0% of CD8+ T cells in several donors.

Sequences were derived from PBMCs from blood, sampled on the day of vaccination. The clonotype comes from a man between 45 and 60 years old who received an inactivated influenza vaccine. V gene TRBV19 combines with J gene TRBJ2-1; either TRBD1 or TRBD2 may fit D (5 bases each). Here the CDR3 reads CASSITGWRKRSSYNEQFF. In DNA, the CDR3 is TGTGCCAGTAGTATAACAGGCTGGAGGAAGCGGAGCTCCTACAATGAGCAGTTCTTC.